The T cell receptor beta chain under discussion was sequenced for a study of response to subunit inactivated influenza vaccine. Study-wide points: Researchers suggested that each seasonal influenza vaccination recruits few new T cells.

MiXCR, run by TCRdb on the RT-PCR reads, gives a single entry per CDR3 protein. The table has 150,000 or so distinct CDR3 sequences, roughly 10% seen once. About this clonotype: Its target is unknown.

CDR1 and CDR2 (germline): MNHNY, SVGAGI (reference sequence). The CDR3 has 13 amino acids. Trimming cost V 7 bases and J 7 bases; bases outside gene matches: 7. Sample: non-naive T cells sorted from PBMCs, taken about 40 days after vaccination. The clonotype was recovered from a man in his fifties or sixties who received an inactivated influenza vaccine. V gene TRBV6-6 combines with J gene TRBJ2-3, with 8 bases lining up with TRBD1. CDR3 amino acids: CASTKDRGYTQYF. The CDR3 bases are TGTGCCAGCACCAAAGACAGGGGATATACGCAGTATTTT.